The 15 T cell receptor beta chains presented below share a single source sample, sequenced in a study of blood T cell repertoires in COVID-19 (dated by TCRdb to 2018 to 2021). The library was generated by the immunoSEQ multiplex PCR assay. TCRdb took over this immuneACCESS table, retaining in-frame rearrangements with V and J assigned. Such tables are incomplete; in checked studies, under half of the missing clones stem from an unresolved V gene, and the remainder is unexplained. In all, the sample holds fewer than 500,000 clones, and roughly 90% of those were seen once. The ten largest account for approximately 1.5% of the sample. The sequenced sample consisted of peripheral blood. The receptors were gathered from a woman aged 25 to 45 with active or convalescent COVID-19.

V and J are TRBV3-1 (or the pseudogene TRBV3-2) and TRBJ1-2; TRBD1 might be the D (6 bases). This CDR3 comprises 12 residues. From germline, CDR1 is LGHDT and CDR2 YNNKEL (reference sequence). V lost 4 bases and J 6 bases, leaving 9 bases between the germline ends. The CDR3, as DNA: TGTGCCAGCAGCCCCACAGGGAATGGCTACACCTTC. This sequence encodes CASSPTGNGYTF.

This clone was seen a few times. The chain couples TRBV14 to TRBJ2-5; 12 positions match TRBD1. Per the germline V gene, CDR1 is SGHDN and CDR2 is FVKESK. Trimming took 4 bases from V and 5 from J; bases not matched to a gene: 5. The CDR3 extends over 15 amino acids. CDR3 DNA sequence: TGTGCCAGCAGCCCAGGGACAGGGGGCCGTGAGACCCAGTACTTC. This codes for CASSPGTGGRETQYF.

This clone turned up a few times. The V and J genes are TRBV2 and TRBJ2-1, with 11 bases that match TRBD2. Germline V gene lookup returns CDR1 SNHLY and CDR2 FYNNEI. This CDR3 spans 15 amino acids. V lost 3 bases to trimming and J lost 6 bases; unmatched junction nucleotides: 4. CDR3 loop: CASSDTSGSVNEQFF. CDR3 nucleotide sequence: TGTGCCAGCAGTGACACTAGCGGGAGTGTCAATGAGCAGTTCTTC. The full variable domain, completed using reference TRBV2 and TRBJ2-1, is EPEVTQTPSHQVTQMGQEVILRCVPISNHLYFYWYRQILGQKVEFLVSFYNNEISEKSEIFDDQFSVERPDGSNFTLKIRSTKLEDSAMYFCASSDTSGSVNEQFFGPGTRLTVL.

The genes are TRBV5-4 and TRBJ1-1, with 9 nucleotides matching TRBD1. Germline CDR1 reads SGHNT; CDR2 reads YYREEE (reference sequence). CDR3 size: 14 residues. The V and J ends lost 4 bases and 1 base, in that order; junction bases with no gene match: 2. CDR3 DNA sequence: TGTGCCAGCAGCACGGGACAGGGGAACACTGAAGCTTTCTTT. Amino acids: CASSTGQGNTEAFF.

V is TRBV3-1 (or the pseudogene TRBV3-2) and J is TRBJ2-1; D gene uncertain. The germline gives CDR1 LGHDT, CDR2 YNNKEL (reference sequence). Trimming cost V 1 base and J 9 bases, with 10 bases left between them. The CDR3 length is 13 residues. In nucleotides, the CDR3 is TGTGCCAGCAGCCAAGCCTCGGGTTTTGAGCAGTTCTTC. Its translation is CASSQASGFEQFF.

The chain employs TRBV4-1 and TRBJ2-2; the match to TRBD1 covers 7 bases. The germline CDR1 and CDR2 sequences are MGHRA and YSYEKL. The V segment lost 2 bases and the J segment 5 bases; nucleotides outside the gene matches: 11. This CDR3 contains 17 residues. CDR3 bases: TGCGCCAGCAGCCAACCCCGGGACAGTGATGGGACCGGGGAGCTGTTTTTT. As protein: CASSQPRDSDGTGELFF.

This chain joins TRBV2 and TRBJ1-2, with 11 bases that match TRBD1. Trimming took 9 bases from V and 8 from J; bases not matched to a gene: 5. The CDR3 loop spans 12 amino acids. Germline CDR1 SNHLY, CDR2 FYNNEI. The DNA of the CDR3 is TGTGCCAGTGGACAGGGGGCGCGCGGCTACACCTTC. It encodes CASGQGARGYTF.

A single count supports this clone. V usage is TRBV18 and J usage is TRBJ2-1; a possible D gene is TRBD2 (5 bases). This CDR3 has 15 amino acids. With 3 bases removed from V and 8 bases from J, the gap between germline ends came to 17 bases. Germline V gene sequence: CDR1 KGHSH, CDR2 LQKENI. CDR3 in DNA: TGTGCCAGCTCACCTCCGATGGGAGCATTCGATGAGCAGTTCTTC. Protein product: CASSPPMGAFDEQFF.

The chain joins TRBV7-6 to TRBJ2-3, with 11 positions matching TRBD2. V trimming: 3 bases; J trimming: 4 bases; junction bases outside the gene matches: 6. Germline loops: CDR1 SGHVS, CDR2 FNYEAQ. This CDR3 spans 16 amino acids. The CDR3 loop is CASSFTSGRFADTQYF. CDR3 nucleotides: TGTGCCAGCAGCTTTACTAGCGGGAGATTTGCAGATACGCAGTATTTT.

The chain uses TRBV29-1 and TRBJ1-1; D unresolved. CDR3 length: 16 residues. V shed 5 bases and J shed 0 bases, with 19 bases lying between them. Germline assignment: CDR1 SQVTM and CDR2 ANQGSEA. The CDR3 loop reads CSVRLRIPPMNTEAFF. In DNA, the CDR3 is TGCAGCGTTCGTCTTAGAATTCCGCCTATGAACACTGAAGCTTTCTTT.

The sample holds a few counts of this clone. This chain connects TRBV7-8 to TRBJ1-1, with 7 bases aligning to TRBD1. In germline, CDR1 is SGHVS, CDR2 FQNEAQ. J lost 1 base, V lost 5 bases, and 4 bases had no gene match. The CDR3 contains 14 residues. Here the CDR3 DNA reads TGTGCCAGCAGCCAGAGACAGGGGAACACTGAAGCTTTCTTT. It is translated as CASSQRQGNTEAFF.

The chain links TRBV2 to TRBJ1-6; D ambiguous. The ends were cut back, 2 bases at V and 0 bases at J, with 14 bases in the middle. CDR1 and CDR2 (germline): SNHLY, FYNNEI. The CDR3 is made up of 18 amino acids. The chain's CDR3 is CASSEWRLESSYNSPLHF. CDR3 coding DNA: TGTGCCAGCAGTGAATGGCGGCTCGAGAGCTCCTATAATTCACCCCTCCACTTT.

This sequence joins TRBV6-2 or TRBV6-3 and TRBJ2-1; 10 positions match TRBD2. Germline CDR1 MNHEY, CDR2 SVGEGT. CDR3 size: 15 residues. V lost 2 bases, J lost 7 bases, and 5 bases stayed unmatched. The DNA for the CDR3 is TGTGCCAGCAGTTACGCGGGACTAGCGTTGAATGAGCAGTTCTTC. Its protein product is CASSYAGLALNEQFF.

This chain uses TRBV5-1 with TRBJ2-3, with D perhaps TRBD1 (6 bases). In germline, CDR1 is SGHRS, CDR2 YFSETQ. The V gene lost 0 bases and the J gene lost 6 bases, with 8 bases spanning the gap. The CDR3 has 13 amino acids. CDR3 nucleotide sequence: TGCGCCAGCAGCTTGGGGCAGGGGGATACGCAGTATTTT. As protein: CASSLGQGDTQYF.

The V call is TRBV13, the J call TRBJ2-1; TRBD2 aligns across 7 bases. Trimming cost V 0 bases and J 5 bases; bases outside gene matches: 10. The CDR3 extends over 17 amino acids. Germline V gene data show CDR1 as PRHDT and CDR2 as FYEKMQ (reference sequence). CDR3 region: CASSLGLGLAEDNEQFF. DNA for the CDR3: TGTGCCAGCAGCTTAGGCCTTGGGCTAGCGGAAGACAATGAGCAGTTCTTC.